Presented here are 3 T cell receptor beta chains from one specimen sequenced in a study of T-cell memory formation after mild COVID-19. Using its own MiXCR run on the 5' RACE reads, TCRdb lists one record per CDR3 protein. The sample lists 100,000 to 130,000 distinct CDR3 sequences, roughly 14% occurring once. Sample: PBMCs or a T cell subset sorted from them (not recorded which). These receptor sequences come from a young man who had mild COVID-19 (a few samples of this study predate the infection). Cell type and time point are not known.

This clonotype was observed many times. The chain joins TRBV6-6 to TRBJ1-4, with D tentatively TRBD1 (5 bases). The length of the CDR3 is 15 residues. Germline CDR1 MNHNY, CDR2 SVGAGI (reference sequence). V lost 3 bases and J 6 bases, leaving 14 bases between the germline ends. This CDR3 is CASSYGAQAHEKLFF. The CDR3, as DNA: TGTGCCAGCAGTTATGGGGCGCAGGCTCATGAAAAACTGTTTTTT.

CDR3 residues: CASRGTWGLPYEQYF. The CDR3, as DNA: TGTGCCAGCAGGGGGACTTGGGGACTCCCCTACGAGCAGTACTTC. The chain carries TRBV6-1 and TRBJ2-7; D perhaps matches TRBD2 (6 bases). Trimming shortened V by 6 bases and J by 2 bases, and 17 bases separated the two germline ends. The CDR3 covers 15 residues. The germline CDR1 and CDR2 sequences are MNHNS and SASEGT.

This clonotype was picked up a small number of times. The chain employs TRBV6-5 and TRBJ2-1, with 8 bases identical to TRBD1. The CDR3 is 15 amino acids. V dropped 6 bases and J dropped 4; count of bases not matched to a gene: 8. The germline CDR1 and CDR2 sequences are MNHEY and SVGAGI. CDR3 nucleotides: TGTGCCAGCAGCCTCCTGGACAGGGCTTACAATGAGCAGTTCTTC. As protein: CASSLLDRAYNEQFF.